This TCR beta chain was captured in a study of blood T cell repertoires in COVID-19. Background on the study: Whether acute or convalescent, the COVID-19 samples came from the United States, Italy and Spain. PBMCs, B-cell-depleted T cells, or T cells provided the cDNA or gDNA that made up the material.

In the original workflow: Cell counts per sample came from amplifying reference gene primers. Produced via immunoSEQ multiplex PCR; TCRdb's table is partial and in-frame only. D and trimming come from the DNA, and the V and J calls and clone size come from that table. Among approximately 670,000 clones listed, 85% to 90% were seen once. This CDR3 has 16 amino acids. In germline, CDR1 is KGHDR, CDR2 SFDVKD. V lost 3 bases, J lost 0 bases, and 4 bases stayed unmatched. V and J are TRBV24-1 and TRBJ1-5, with 7 bases that match TRBD1. The receptor was derived from a young woman with acute or convalescent COVID-19. Sequencing was done on a sample of peripheral blood. The CDR3: CATSDTGTVSNQPQHF. The CDR3, as DNA: TGTGCCACCAGTGATACCGGGACAGTTAGCAATCAGCCCCAGCATTTT.